These T cell receptor beta chains were read from a single sample in a study of regulatory T cells in long-lasting Graves disease. TCRdb processed the multiplex PCR reads anew with MiXCR; each CDR3 protein has one entry. The data hold some 450,000 distinct CDR3 sequences, with 23% observed a single time. Sequenced here: peripheral blood mononuclear cells (PBMCs), sampled when the disease was refractory, from a patient treated with antithyroid drugs. These receptors came from a female donor with Graves disease. Each CDR3 is given with its conserved first and last residue.

TRBV3-1,CASSRTGTGPFF
TRBV12-3/TRBV12-4,CATRGGGGYTF
TRBV7-2,CASSFGTSGSPRYQETQYF
TRBV6-2/TRBV6-3,CASSARTSLPYEQYF
TRBV7-9,CASSTSRGLYEQYF
TRBV28,CASRNTGGGGTEAFF
TRBV2,CASRGLAGGPYEQYF
TRBV7-9,CASSLAGDDTEAFF
TRBV4-2,CASSQDGRGWTSGQETQYF
TRBV28,CASSWAGVQPQHF
TRBV28,CASSHANRGNEQFF
TRBV28,CASSPPWDTNTEAFF
TRBV20-1,CSAIAGAELFF
TRBV19,CASSIMGTRGTYEQYF
TRBV28,CASELVSGELFF
TRBV10-3,CAISELGGNGYTF
TRBV29-1,CSVLRGPEAFF
TRBV27,CASSSDLLSGHYEQYF
TRBV7-9,CASSWDTGQPQHF
TRBV6-2/TRBV6-3,CASHTGGLNTGELFF
TRBV6-1,CASSPFRRGSYEQYF
TRBV12-3/TRBV12-4,CASSLSGIRGAFF
TRBV12-3/TRBV12-4,CASSLRSRNYGYTF
TRBV12-3/TRBV12-4,CASSLYSGYTF
TRBV30,CAWSVGTPNTGELFF
TRBV30,CAWSVRGRRSGTTIYF
TRBV10-3,CAISDLGLASNSGANVLTF
TRBV15,CATSREVGRSAYEQYF
TRBV7-2,CASSFLAGMQIFYEQYF
TRBV30,CAWSVHREQFF
TRBV5-1,CASSSWTGRLISGANVLTF
TRBV10-3,CAISELGETNTGELFF
TRBV27,CASSPRTDTEAFF
TRBV6-1,CASRPTWTAVSYEQYF
TRBV7-9,CASSTTVTGANVLTF
TRBV5-6,CASSLLEGSYEQYF
TRBV28,CASSQRQERLFF
TRBV5-6,CASSLSLRNTEAFF
TRBV7-2,CASSFSNGELFF
TRBV28,CASRETGSGNTIYF
TRBV18,CASSPGETGTINQPQHF
TRBV3-1,CASNTLNTDGYTF